This T cell receptor (beta chain) was found in a study of beta chain features in type 1 diabetes. Study summary: The patient and healthy donor groups were comparable for age, gender and cell yields. Sorted cells from all samples, numbering over 85,000,000, were examined. Study-wide points: For Type 1 diabetes patients, all four CD4+ subsets carried TCRB CDR3s that were moderately but significantly shorter.

What was sequenced were expressed TCRB transcripts, since all of the isolated RNA had been reverse transcribed. The method was immunoSEQ multiplex PCR; TCRdb's version includes in-frame clones alone and lacks a portion of them. There are roughly 130,000 clones in the sample; approximately 16% occur only once, and roughly 2.5% lies in the top ten. This clone turned up a few times. Its antigen is unidentified. Only one heparinised blood draw was taken per donor, and its volume averaged about 120 mL. Using CD45RO/CCR7/CD25/CD127/CD95/CD27, CD4+ naive, central memory, regulatory and stem cell-like memory cells were sorted. Trimming took off 5 bases at V and 3 bases at J, with 10 bases between the two ends. CDR3 length equals 14 residues. The germline gives CDR1 SGHVS, CDR2 FNYEAQ.

Input material: central memory CD4+ T cells from blood. The TCR originated in a man in his thirties or forties with type 1 diabetes. This chain links TRBV7-6 with TRBJ2-2; maybe TRBD1 (5 bases). CDR3 sequence reads: CASSPPRDTGELFF. In DNA form, the CDR3 reads TGTGCCAGCAGCCCCCCCAGGGACACCGGGGAGCTGTTTTTT.